The clone carrying this T cell receptor beta chain came up a few times. Its antigen is unknown. Individual cDNA molecules carried attached unique molecular identifiers. Each CDR3 protein gets one entry after TCRdb re-called the 5' RACE reads with MiXCR. The sample holds tens of thousands of distinct CDR3 sequences, about 9.5% seen once. This specimen comes from a study of early T cells in non-severe SARS-CoV-2 infection. Study-level information: From unsorted whole blood, bulk RNA was sequenced, and the chains remained unpaired.

The study, taken as a whole, reports: Matching against VDJdb likely underestimated virus-specific expansions, favoring anti-spike CD8.

V dropped 5 bases and J dropped 0; count of bases not matched to a gene: 5. The CDR3 loop spans 16 amino acids. Germline CDR1 and CDR2: MGHDK and SYGVNS. This TCR was sampled from an adult who was a healthcare worker with PCR-confirmed SARS-CoV-2 infection or an uninfected control (not recorded which). The sequenced sample was whole blood, obtained at baseline. The chain combines TRBV25-1 with TRBJ2-2; 8 bases agree with TRBD2. CDR3 coding DNA: TGTGCCAGCAGTCAAAGCGGGGGCCCGAACACCGGGGAGCTGTTTTTT. It is translated as CASSQSGGPNTGELFF.